The present entry profiles one T cell receptor (beta chain) with its context. TCRdb's table, derived via immunoSEQ multiplex PCR, lists solely in-frame clones and lacks some. The table shows 350,000 to 450,000 clones, with roughly 92% occurring only once. The sample is drawn from a study of blood T cell repertoires in COVID-19. V was shortened by 6 bases and J by 7 bases, with 12 bases between the two germline ends. Germline V gene data show CDR1 as SEHNR and CDR2 as FQNEAQ (reference sequence). CDR3 length: 12 amino acids. The receptor comes from a woman aged 40 to 49 who had been exposed to COVID-19. The chain recombines TRBV7-9 with TRBJ1-1; tentative D call: TRBD1 (6 bases). The sequencing input was PBMCs or T cells enriched from blood (not recorded which). For the CDR3, the DNA is TGTGCCAGCAGTACCGGGGGGCTTGAAGCTTTCTTT. The encoded protein is CASSTGGLEAFF.